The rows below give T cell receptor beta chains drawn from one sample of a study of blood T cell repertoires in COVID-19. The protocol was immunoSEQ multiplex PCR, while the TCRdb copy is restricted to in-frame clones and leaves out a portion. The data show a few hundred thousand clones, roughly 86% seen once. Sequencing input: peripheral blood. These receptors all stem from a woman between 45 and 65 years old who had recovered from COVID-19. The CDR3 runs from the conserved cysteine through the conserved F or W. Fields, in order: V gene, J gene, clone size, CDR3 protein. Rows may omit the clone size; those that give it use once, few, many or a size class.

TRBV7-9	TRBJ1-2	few	CASSLPQGPRLGYTF
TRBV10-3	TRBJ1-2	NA	CATTNPGQGALGYTF
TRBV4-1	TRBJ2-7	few	CASSRSTGFGNEQYF
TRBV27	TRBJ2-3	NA	CASSPLRSADTQYF
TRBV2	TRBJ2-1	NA	CASSEALPTGFYNEQFF
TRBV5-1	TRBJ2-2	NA	CASSRALAAARGGELFF
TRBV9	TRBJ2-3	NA	CASSALLAGGTDTQYF
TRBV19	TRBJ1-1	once	CASSIDPAWESTEAFF
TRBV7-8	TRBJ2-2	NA	CASRRTLGDSTGELFF
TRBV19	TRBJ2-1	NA	CASMTSGTSYNEQFF
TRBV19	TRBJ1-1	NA	CASSIMGPTRQNTEAFF
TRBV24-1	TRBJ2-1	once	CATTGGGTAYNEQFF